These T cell receptor beta chains were read from a single sample in a study of control samples from healthy donors and cancer patients. Assay used: immunoSEQ multiplex PCR; TCRdb lists only in-frame clones, some missing. In the table there are 100,000 to 150,000 clones, around 87% of which are singletons. What was sequenced was blood. All receptors derive from a man aged 55 to 69 in good health. Each CDR3 is given with its conserved first and last residue. The listing skips clone size in some rows; elsewhere it reads once, few, many or a size class.

v_call clone_size cdr3_aa
TRBV7-8 - CASSLKTDRLGQGYYGYTF
TRBV5-8 - CASSPGTGGTEAFF
TRBV3-1/TRBV3-2 once CASSPTSGAQETQYF
TRBV6-5 - CASRRGQATGELFF
TRBV28 - CASSPAGQGNSPLHF
TRBV7-8 - CASSLGSTGRGSGNTIYF
TRBV18 - CASSPSANSGNTIYF
TRBV5-1 - CASSLTQAPEKLFF
TRBV19 - CASSIVAGMETQYF
TRBV7-2 few CASSAGYSPLHF
TRBV5-1 once CASSLGPGGIQYF
TRBV6-5 - CASNPSFGGAYGYTF
TRBV19 - CASTPQSNEKLFF